This T cell receptor beta chain is drawn from a study of blood T cell repertoires in COVID-19. Study-level information: Acute and convalescent COVID-19 specimens originated in the United States, Italy and Spain. In each case, the material was cDNA or gDNA derived from T cells, B-cell-depleted T cells, or PBMCs.

The germline V gene encodes CDR1 SGHNT and CDR2 YYREEE (reference sequence). The CDR3 covers 15 residues. J was trimmed by 6 bases and V by 4 bases; bases with no gene match: 8. In the authors' methods: Amplifying reference gene primers gave estimates of nucleated cell counts. Here immunoSEQ multiplex PCR was the method, and the copy in TCRdb shows in-frame clones only, minus some. D and trimming come from the DNA, and the V and J calls and clone size come from that table. This repertoire shows 95,000 to 110,000 clones, 84% found once; its top ten account for approximately 26%. The TCR comes from a man aged 55-75 years with acute or convalescent COVID-19. The sequencing sample was made of peripheral blood. The chain joins TRBV5-4 to TRBJ2-2, with 8 bases aligning to TRBD2. The CDR3 sequence: CASSLGGGQAGELFF. The CDR3 bases are TGTGCCAGCAGCCTCGGCGGGGGGCAGGCCGGGGAGCTGTTTTTT.